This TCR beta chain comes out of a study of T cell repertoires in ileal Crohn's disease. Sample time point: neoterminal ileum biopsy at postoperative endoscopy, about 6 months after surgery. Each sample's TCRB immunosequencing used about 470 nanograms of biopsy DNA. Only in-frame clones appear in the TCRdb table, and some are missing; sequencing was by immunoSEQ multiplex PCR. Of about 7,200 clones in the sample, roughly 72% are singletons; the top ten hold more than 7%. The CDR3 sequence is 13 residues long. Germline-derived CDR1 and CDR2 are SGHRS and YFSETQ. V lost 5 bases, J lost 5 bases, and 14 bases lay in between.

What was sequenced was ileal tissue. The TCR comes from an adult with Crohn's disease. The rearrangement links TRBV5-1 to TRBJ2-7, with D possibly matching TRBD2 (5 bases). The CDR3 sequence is CASRREGSHEQYF. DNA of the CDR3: TGCGCCAGCAGAAGAGAGGGAAGTCACGAGCAGTACTTC.